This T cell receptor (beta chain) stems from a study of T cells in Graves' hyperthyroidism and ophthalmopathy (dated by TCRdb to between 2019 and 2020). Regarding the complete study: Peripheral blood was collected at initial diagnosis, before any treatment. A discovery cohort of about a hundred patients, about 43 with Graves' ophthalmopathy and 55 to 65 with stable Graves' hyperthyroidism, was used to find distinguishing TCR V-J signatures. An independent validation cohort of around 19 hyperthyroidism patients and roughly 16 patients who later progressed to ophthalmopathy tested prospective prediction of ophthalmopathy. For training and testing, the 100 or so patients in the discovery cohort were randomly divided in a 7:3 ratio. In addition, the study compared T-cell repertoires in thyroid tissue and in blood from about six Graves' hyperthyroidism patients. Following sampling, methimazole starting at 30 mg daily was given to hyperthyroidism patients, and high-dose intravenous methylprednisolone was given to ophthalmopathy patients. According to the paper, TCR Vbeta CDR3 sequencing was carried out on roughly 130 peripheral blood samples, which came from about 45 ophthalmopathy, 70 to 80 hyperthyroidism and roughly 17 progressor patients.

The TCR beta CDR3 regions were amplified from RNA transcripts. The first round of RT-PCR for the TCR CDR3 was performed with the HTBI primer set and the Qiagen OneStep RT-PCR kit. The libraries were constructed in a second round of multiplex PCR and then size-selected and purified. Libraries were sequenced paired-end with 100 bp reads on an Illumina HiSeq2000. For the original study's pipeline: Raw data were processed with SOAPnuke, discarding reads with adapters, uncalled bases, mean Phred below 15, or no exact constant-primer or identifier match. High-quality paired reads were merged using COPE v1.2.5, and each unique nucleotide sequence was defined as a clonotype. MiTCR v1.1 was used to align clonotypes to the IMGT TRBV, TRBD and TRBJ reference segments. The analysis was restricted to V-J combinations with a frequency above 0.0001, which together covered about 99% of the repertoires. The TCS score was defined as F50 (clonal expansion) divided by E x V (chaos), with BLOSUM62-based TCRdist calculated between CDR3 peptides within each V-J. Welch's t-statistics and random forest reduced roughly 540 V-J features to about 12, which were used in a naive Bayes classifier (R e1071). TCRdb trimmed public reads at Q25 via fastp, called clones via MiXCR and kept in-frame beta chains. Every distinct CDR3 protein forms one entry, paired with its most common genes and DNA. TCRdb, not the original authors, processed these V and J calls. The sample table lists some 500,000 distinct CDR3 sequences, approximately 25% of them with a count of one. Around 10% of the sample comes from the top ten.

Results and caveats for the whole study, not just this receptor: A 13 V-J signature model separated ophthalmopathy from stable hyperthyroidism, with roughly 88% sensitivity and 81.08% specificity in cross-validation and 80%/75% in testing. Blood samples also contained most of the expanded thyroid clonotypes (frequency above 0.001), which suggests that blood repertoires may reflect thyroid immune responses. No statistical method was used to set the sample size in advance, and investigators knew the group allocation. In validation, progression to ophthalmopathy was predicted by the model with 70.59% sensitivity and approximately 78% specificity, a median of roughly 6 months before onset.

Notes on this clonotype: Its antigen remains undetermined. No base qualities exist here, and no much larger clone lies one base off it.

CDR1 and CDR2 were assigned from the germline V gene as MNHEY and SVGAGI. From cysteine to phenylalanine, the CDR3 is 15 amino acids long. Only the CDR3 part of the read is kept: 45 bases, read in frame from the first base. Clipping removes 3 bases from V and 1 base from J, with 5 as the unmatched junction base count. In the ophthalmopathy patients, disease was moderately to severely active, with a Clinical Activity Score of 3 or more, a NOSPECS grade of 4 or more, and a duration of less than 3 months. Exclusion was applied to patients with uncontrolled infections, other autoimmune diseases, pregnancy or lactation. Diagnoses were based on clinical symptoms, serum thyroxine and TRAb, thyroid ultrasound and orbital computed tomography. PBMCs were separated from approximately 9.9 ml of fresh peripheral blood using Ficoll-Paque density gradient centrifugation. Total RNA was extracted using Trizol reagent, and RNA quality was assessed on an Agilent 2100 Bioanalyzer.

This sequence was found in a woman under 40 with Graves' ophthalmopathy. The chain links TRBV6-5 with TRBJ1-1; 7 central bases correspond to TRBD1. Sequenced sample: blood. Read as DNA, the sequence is TGTGCCAGCAGTTATTCGACAGGGAGGAACACTGAAGCTTTCTTT. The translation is CASSYSTGRNTEAFF.